The following is a T cell receptor beta chain sequence with its context. As yet, its antigen is unknown. The study ran its PCR with 60 Vbeta and 13 Jbeta primers. Libraries were prepared by immunoSEQ multiplex PCR; TCRdb keeps only in-frame clonotypes and omits some of them. The data show about 69,000 clones, 70% to 75% seen once. CDR1 is LGHNA, CDR2 YSLEER, per germline. CDR3 size: 16 residues. The ends were cut back, 0 bases at V and 6 bases at J, with 18 bases in the middle. This entry is derived from a study of cytomegalovirus exposure and HLA in healthy donors. Study-wide background: Assignment to the Caucasian-associated ancestry cluster applied to about 80% of the approximately 360 genotyped donors. Regarding the study as a whole: Analyses of presence and absence presupposed an approximately uniform sequencing depth across donors. Highly shared variants forming one cluster were likely a sequencing artifact. The availability of immune exposure information extended only to CMV serostatus.

This chain joins TRBV4-3 and TRBJ2-7; a possible D gene is TRBD2 (6 bases). This TCR came from a woman aged 25 to 39 in good health and CMV-seropositive. Material for sequencing was PBMCs. CDR3 in amino acids: CASSQENHLAYGEQYF. The CDR3 coding sequence is TGCGCCAGCAGCCAAGAGAATCACCTAGCGTATGGCGAGCAGTACTTC.